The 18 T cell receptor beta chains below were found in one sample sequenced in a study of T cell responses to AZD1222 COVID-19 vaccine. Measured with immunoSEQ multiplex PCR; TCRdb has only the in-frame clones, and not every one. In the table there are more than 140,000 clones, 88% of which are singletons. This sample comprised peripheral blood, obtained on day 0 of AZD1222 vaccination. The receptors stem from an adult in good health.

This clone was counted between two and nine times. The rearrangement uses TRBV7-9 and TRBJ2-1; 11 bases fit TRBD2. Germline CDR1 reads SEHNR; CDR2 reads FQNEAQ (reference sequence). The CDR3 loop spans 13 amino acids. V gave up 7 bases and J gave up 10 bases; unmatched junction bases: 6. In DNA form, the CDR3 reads TGTGCCAGCATCACTAGCGGGGGTGGAGAGCAGTTCTTC. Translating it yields CASITSGGGEQFF.

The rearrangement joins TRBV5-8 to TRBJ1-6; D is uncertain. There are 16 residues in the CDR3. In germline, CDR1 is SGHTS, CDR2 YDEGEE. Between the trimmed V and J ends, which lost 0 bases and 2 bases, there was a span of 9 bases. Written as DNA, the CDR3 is TGTGCCAGCAGCTTGGCCGGGGAGACCTATAATTCACCCCTCCACTTT. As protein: CASSLAGETYNSPLHF.

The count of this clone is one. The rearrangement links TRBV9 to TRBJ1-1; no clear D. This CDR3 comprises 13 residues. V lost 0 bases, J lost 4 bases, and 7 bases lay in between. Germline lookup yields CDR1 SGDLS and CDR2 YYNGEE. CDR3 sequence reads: CASSVGPGTEAFF. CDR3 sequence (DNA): TGTGCCAGCAGCGTAGGGCCGGGCACTGAAGCTTTCTTT. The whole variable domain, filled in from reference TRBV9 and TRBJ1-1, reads DSGVTQTPKHLITATGQRVTLRCSPRSGDLSVYWYQQSLDQGLQFLIQYYNGEERAKGNILERFSAQQFPDLHSELNLSSLELGDSALYFCASSVGPGTEAFFGQGTRLTVV.

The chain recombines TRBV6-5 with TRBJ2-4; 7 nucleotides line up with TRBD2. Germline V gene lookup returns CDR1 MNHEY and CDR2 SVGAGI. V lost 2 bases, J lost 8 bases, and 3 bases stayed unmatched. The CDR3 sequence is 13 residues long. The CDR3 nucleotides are TGTGCCAGCAGTTACGCGGGGGAGGACATTCAGTACTTC. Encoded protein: CASSYAGEDIQYF.

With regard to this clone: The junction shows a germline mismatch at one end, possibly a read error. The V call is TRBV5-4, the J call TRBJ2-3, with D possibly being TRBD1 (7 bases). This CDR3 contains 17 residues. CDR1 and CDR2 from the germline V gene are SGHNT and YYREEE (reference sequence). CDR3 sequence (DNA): TGTGCTAGCAGTACCCCTCAGGGGGGAACTAGCACAGATACGCAGTATTTT. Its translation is CASSTPQGGTSTDTQYF.

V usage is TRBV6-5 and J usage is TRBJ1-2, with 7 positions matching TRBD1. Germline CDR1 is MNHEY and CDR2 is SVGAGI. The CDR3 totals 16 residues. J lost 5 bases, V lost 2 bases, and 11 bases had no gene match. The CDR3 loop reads CASSYLGQVEQYGYTF. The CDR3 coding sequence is TGTGCCAGCAGTTACCTCGGACAGGTCGAGCAGTATGGCTACACCTTC.

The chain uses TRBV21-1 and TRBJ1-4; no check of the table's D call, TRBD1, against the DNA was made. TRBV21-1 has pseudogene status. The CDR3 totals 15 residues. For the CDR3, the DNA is TGTGCCAGCAGCAGTCGACAGGGGGCAGAGGAAAAACTGTTTTTT. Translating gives CASSSRQGAEEKLFF.

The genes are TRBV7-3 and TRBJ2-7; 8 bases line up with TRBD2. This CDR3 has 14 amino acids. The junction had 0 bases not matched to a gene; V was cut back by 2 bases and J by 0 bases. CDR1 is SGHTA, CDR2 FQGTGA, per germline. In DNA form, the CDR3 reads TGTGCCAGCAGCTTACTAGCGGGCTCCTACGAGCAGTACTTC. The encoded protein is CASSLLAGSYEQYF.

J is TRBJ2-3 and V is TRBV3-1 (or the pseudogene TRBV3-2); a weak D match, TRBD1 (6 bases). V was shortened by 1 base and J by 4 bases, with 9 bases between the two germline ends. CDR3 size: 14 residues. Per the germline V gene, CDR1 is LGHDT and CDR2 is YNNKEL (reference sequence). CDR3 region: CASSQGQDSDTQYF. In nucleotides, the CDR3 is TGTGCCAGCAGCCAAGGACAGGACTCAGATACGCAGTATTTT.

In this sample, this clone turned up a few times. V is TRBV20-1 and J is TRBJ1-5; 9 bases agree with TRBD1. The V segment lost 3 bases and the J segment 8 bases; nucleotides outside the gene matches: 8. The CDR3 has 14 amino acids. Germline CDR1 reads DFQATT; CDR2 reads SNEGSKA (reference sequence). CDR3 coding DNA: TGCAGTGCTAGTCTGGGGACAGGGCTAAAGCCCCAGCATTTT. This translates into CSASLGTGLKPQHF.

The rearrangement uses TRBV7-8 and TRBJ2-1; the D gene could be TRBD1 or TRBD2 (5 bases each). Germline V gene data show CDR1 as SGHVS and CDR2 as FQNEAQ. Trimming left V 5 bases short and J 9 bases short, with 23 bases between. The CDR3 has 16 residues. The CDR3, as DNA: TGTGCCAGCAGCCTACCTTGGGGGTCGAGCGAAACTGAGCAGTTCTTC. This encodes CASSLPWGSSETEQFF.

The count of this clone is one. CDR3 bases: TGTGCCAGCAGCTTTATATCTCGGGGGTACACTGAAGCTTTCTTT. Amino acids: CASSFISRGYTEAFF. This rearrangement joins TRBV7-9 to TRBJ1-1; a weak D match, TRBD1 (5 bases). This CDR3 region has 15 residues. Trimming cost V 3 bases and J 3 bases, with 14 bases left between them. From germline, CDR1 is SEHNR and CDR2 FQNEAQ (reference sequence).

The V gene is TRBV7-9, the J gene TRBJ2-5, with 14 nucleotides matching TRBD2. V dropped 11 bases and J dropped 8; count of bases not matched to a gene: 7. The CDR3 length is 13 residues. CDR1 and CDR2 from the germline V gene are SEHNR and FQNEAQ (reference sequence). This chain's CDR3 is CASGTSGRETQYF. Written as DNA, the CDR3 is TGTGCCTCTGGGACTAGCGGGAGAGAAACCCAGTACTTC.

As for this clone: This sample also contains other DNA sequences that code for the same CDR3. CDR3 sequence: CASSEYNEQFF. The DNA for the CDR3 is TGTGCCAGCAGCGAATACAATGAGCAGTTCTTC. V and J are TRBV2 and TRBJ2-1; D is uncertain. The CDR3 length is 11 residues. The ends were cut back, 6 bases at V and 4 bases at J, with 4 bases in the middle. Germline assignment: CDR1 SNHLY and CDR2 FYNNEI.

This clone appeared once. The CDR3 protein is CASSRTGLVKGVEQYF. CDR3 in DNA: TGTGCCAGCAGCCGAACAGGACTAGTAAAGGGTGTGGAGCAGTACTTC. The rearrangement joins TRBV5-4 to TRBJ2-7, with 7 bases fitting TRBD2. Per the germline V gene, CDR1 is SGHNT and CDR2 is YYREEE (reference sequence). V lost 4 bases to trimming and J lost 7 bases; unmatched junction nucleotides: 17. The CDR3 is made up of 16 amino acids.

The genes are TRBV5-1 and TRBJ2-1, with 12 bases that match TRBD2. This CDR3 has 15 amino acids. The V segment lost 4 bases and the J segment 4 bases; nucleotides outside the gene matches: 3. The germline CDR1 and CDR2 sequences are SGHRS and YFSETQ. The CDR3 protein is CASSPGLAGYNEQFF. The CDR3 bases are TGCGCCAGCAGCCCCGGACTAGCGGGGTACAATGAGCAGTTCTTC.

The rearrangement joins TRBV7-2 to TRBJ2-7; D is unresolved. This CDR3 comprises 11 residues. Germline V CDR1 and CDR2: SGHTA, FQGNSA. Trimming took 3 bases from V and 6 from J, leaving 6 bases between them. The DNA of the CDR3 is TGTGCCAGCAGCTTCAGTGGCGAGCAGTACTTC. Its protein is CASSFSGEQYF.

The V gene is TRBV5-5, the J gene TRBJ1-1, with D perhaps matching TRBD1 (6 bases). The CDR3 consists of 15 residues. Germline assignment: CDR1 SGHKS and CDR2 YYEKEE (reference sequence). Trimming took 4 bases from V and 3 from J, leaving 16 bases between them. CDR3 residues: CASSPQGLRHTEAFF. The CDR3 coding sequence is TGTGCCAGCAGCCCTCAGGGGCTGCGGCACACTGAAGCTTTCTTT.